A selection of T cell receptor beta chains follows, all from one sample in a study of shared clonotypes between healthy human individuals. Profiling relied on immunoSEQ multiplex PCR, and the TCRdb table lists in-frame clones only, not all of them. The sample holds roughly 1,600,000 clones, approximately 98.5% seen once. Sequencing input: naive CD4+ T cells sorted from blood. The source is a man aged 25-45 years in good health. CDR3s include the opening cysteine and the closing phenylalanine or tryptophan. The order of the fields is CDR3 protein, CDR3 DNA, V gene, J gene, clone size, D gene. The D gene is left open where the match is weak. Where a row states a size, it is once, few, many or the class of an expanded clone; other rows omit it.

CDR3 protein: CASSSRKQGVTDTQYF
CDR3 DNA: TGTGCCAGCAGCTCCCGGAAACAGGGGGTCACAGATACGCAGTATTTT
V gene: TRBV5-4
J gene: TRBJ2-3
clone size: NA
D gene: TRBD1

CDR3 protein: CSAGQNNQPQHF
CDR3 DNA: TGCAGCGCGGGACAGAACAATCAGCCCCAGCATTTT
V gene: TRBV29-1
J gene: TRBJ1-5
clone size: NA
D gene: TRBD1

CDR3 protein: CASSWTSGSLYNEQFF
CDR3 DNA: TGTGCCAGCAGCTGGACTAGCGGGAGTCTCTACAATGAGCAGTTCTTC
V gene: TRBV5-4
J gene: TRBJ2-1
clone size: once
D gene: TRBD2

CDR3 protein: CASSQGWGLEQFF
CDR3 DNA: TGCGCCAGCAGCCAAGGGTGGGGGCTTGAGCAGTTCTTC
V gene: TRBV4-1
J gene: TRBJ2-1
clone size: NA
D gene: NA

CDR3 protein: CSVLRGSYEQYF
CDR3 DNA: TGCAGCGTTCTGCGGGGCTCCTACGAGCAGTACTTC
V gene: TRBV29-1
J gene: TRBJ2-7
clone size: NA
D gene: NA

CDR3 protein: CASSLGLPEAFF
CDR3 DNA: TGTGCCAGCAGCTTAGGACTCCCTGAAGCTTTCTTT
V gene: TRBV7-9
J gene: TRBJ1-1
clone size: NA
D gene: NA

CDR3 protein: CASSLKTSTHEQFF
CDR3 DNA: TGTGCCAGCAGCTTGAAGACTAGTACGCATGAGCAGTTCTTC
V gene: TRBV5-5
J gene: TRBJ2-1
clone size: NA
D gene: NA

CDR3 protein: CASSLVSRPLPTQYF
CDR3 DNA: TGTGCCAGCAGCTTAGTATCCAGGCCGTTACCGACGCAGTATTTT
V gene: TRBV7-2
J gene: TRBJ2-3
clone size: NA
D gene: NA

CDR3 protein: CASSRHDRANSGNTIYF
CDR3 DNA: TGTGCCAGCAGCAGACACGACAGGGCCAACTCTGGAAACACCATATATTTT
V gene: TRBV9
J gene: TRBJ1-3
clone size: NA
D gene: TRBD1

CDR3 protein: CASSSGQETQYF
CDR3 DNA: TGTGCCAGCTCAAGCGGCCAAGAGACCCAGTACTTC
V gene: TRBV27
J gene: TRBJ2-5
clone size: NA
D gene: NA

CDR3 protein: CASSLASGPNNEQFF
CDR3 DNA: TGCGCCAGCAGCTTGGCTAGCGGGCCTAACAATGAGCAGTTCTTC
V gene: TRBV5-1
J gene: TRBJ2-1
clone size: NA
D gene: TRBD2

CDR3 protein: CASSSQAGVPISGNTIYF
CDR3 DNA: TGTGCCAGCAGCTCCCAGGCGGGCGTACCCATCTCTGGAAACACCATATATTTT
V gene: TRBV7-8
J gene: TRBJ1-3
clone size: NA
D gene: NA

CDR3 protein: CASSRDYNEQFF
CDR3 DNA: TGCGCCAGCAGCCGGGACTACAATGAGCAGTTCTTC
V gene: TRBV5-1
J gene: TRBJ2-1
clone size: NA
D gene: NA

CDR3 protein: CASSLASNLQETQYF
CDR3 DNA: TGTGCCAGCAGCTTAGCGTCGAACCTCCAAGAGACCCAGTACTTC
V gene: TRBV7-6
J gene: TRBJ2-5
clone size: NA
D gene: NA

CDR3 protein: CASSTRLAGGWEQYF
CDR3 DNA: TGTGCCAGCAGCACGAGACTAGCGGGAGGGTGGGAGCAGTACTTC
V gene: TRBV21-1
J gene: TRBJ2-7
clone size: NA
D gene: NA

CDR3 protein: CATSRSGVSYNEQFF
CDR3 DNA: TGTGCCACCAGCCGTAGCGGAGTCTCCTACAATGAGCAGTTCTTC
V gene: TRBV15
J gene: TRBJ2-1
clone size: NA
D gene: NA

CDR3 protein: CASSVTRVSGIAAGELFF
CDR3 DNA: TGTGCCAGCAGCGTAACTCGGGTCAGCGGGATAGCAGCCGGGGAGCTGTTTTTT
V gene: TRBV11-2
J gene: TRBJ2-2
clone size: NA
D gene: TRBD2

CDR3 protein: CASSPSVGDRGVSYEQYF
CDR3 DNA: TGTGCCAGCTCACCATCGGTGGGCGACAGAGGGGTTTCCTACGAGCAGTACTTC
V gene: TRBV18
J gene: TRBJ2-7
clone size: NA
D gene: NA

CDR3 protein: CASSPTSGIQGQETQYF
CDR3 DNA: TGTGCCAGCAGTCCGACTAGCGGGATCCAGGGACAAGAGACCCAGTACTTC
V gene: TRBV25-1
J gene: TRBJ2-5
clone size: NA
D gene: TRBD2

CDR3 protein: CASSERLAGGEQYF
CDR3 DNA: TGTGCCAGCAGTGAGAGGCTAGCGGGTGGGGAGCAGTACTTC
V gene: TRBV2
J gene: TRBJ2-7
clone size: NA
D gene: TRBD2

CDR3 protein: CASSSGWTGTYEQYF
CDR3 DNA: TGCGCCAGCAGCTCGGGTTGGACAGGGACTTACGAGCAGTACTTC
V gene: TRBV5-1
J gene: TRBJ2-7
clone size: once
D gene: TRBD1

CDR3 protein: CASSQSGNWQPQHF
CDR3 DNA: TGCGCCAGCAGCCAATCGGGGAATTGGCAGCCCCAGCATTTT
V gene: TRBV4-1
J gene: TRBJ1-5
clone size: NA
D gene: NA

CDR3 protein: CASSLGLANEQFF
CDR3 DNA: TGTGCCAGCAGCTTGGGACTAGCAAATGAGCAGTTCTTC
V gene: TRBV5-6
J gene: TRBJ2-1
clone size: NA
D gene: TRBD2

CDR3 protein: CASKPTRQTSLNTEAFF
CDR3 DNA: TGTGCCAGCAAACCAACCAGGCAGACTAGTTTGAACACTGAAGCTTTCTTT
V gene: TRBV2
J gene: TRBJ1-1
clone size: once
D gene: NA

CDR3 protein: CASSWGTSGETDTQYF
CDR3 DNA: TGCGCCAGCAGCTGGGGGACTAGCGGGGAAACAGATACGCAGTATTTT
V gene: TRBV5-1
J gene: TRBJ2-3
clone size: NA
D gene: TRBD2

CDR3 protein: CASSTSQDRVYNEQFF
CDR3 DNA: TGTGCCAGCAGCACGTCCCAGGACAGGGTGTACAATGAGCAGTTCTTC
V gene: TRBV5-6
J gene: TRBJ2-1
clone size: NA
D gene: TRBD1

CDR3 protein: CASSYRGSPSYEQYF
CDR3 DNA: TGTGCCAGCAGTTACCGGGGGAGCCCCTCCTACGAGCAGTACTTC
V gene: TRBV6-6
J gene: TRBJ2-7
clone size: once
D gene: NA

CDR3 protein: CASSRDSPYQPQHF
CDR3 DNA: TGCGCCAGCAGCCGGGACAGCCCTTATCAGCCCCAGCATTTT
V gene: TRBV5-1
J gene: TRBJ1-5
clone size: NA
D gene: TRBD1

CDR3 protein: CASKVGPKNEKLFF
CDR3 DNA: TGTGCCAGCAAAGTCGGACCGAAGAATGAAAAACTGTTTTTT
V gene: TRBV6-1
J gene: TRBJ1-4
clone size: NA
D gene: NA

CDR3 protein: CASSQNVRVSYNEQFF
CDR3 DNA: TGCGCCAGCAGCCAAAATGTGAGGGTATCCTACAATGAGCAGTTCTTC
V gene: TRBV4-3
J gene: TRBJ2-1
clone size: NA
D gene: NA

CDR3 protein: CASSSASPHTQYF
CDR3 DNA: TGTGCCAGCAGTTCGGCTTCTCCCCATACGCAGTATTTT
V gene: TRBV27
J gene: TRBJ2-3
clone size: NA
D gene: NA

CDR3 protein: CASGLEHPGGYDEAFF
CDR3 DNA: TGTGCTAGTGGTTTGGAACATCCAGGGGGATATGATGAAGCTTTCTTT
V gene: TRBV12-5
J gene: TRBJ1-1
clone size: NA
D gene: TRBD1

CDR3 protein: CASSTKETQYF
CDR3 DNA: TGTGCCAGCAGCACCAAGGAGACCCAGTACTTC
V gene: TRBV7-9
J gene: TRBJ2-5
clone size: NA
D gene: NA

CDR3 protein: CASSLELRGFQPQHF
CDR3 DNA: TGTGCCAGCAGCTTAGAACTCCGGGGCTTCCAGCCCCAGCATTTT
V gene: TRBV7-2
J gene: TRBJ1-5
clone size: NA
D gene: NA

CDR3 protein: CASTRSVEQYF
CDR3 DNA: TGTGCCAGCACCCGCTCGGTGGAGCAGTACTTC
V gene: TRBV11-2
J gene: TRBJ2-7
clone size: NA
D gene: NA

CDR3 protein: CASSVRVGETQYF
CDR3 DNA: TGTGCCAGCAGTGTACGGGTGGGTGAGACCCAGTACTTC
V gene: TRBV25-1
J gene: TRBJ2-5
clone size: NA
D gene: NA

CDR3 protein: CASSLAGTSNSGEQYF
CDR3 DNA: TGTGCCAGCAGCTTAGCCGGGACTAGTAATTCGGGCGAGCAGTACTTC
V gene: TRBV11-2
J gene: TRBJ2-7
clone size: NA
D gene: TRBD2

CDR3 protein: CASSLGGLLSYEQYF
CDR3 DNA: TGTGCCAGCAGCTTGGGGGGGCTGCTCTCCTACGAGCAGTACTTC
V gene: TRBV5-6
J gene: TRBJ2-7
clone size: NA
D gene: NA

CDR3 protein: CASSDSREGKTQYF
CDR3 DNA: TGTGCCAGCAGTGACTCGCGGGAGGGAAAGACCCAGTACTTC
V gene: TRBV2
J gene: TRBJ2-5
clone size: NA
D gene: TRBD2

CDR3 protein: CASSSIRRQRNYGYTF
CDR3 DNA: TGTGCCAGCAGCTCCATTCGAAGACAGAGAAACTATGGCTACACCTTC
V gene: TRBV11-2
J gene: TRBJ1-2
clone size: NA
D gene: NA